This paragraph covers one TCR beta chain sequence. The antigen remains unidentified. Relative to the germline gene, one junction end is altered; a read error may explain this. This record comes from a study of post-analysis software for immune sequencing data. Study at large: Disease courses included relapsing-remitting, secondary progressive and progressive-relapsing multiple sclerosis.

Regarding the study as a whole: Among several TRBV segments more frequent in patients than controls were TRBV5-6, TRBV5-1 and TRBV20-1. Multiple sclerosis patients showed significantly lower normalized Chao1 diversity than controls did.

CDR1 and CDR2 (germline): SGHTA, FQGTGA. This CDR3 is 14 amino acids long. Carried by the TCR beta cDNA libraries were unique molecular identifiers. cDNA molecules numbering around 450,000 came from approximately 0.91 to 9.4 million T cells. TCRdb analysed the PCR reads with MiXCR anew, one entry per CDR3 protein. The sample lists hundreds of thousands of distinct CDR3 sequences, more than 50% occurring once. V and J are TRBV7-3 and TRBJ2-5; D possibly matches TRBD1 or TRBD2 (5 bases each). The assigned J gene may be wrong: the sequence end matches TRBJ2-7 better. This clonotype was sampled from a girl aged 2 to 10 with multiple sclerosis. Input material: blood. The CDR3, as DNA: TGTGCCAGCAGCATAACCCGGGACCATTACGAGCAGTACTTC. It is translated as CASSITRDHYEQYF.